The 3 T cell receptor beta chains below come from one sample, sequenced in a study of T cells in women clearing cervical HPV infection. The data were produced by immunoSEQ multiplex PCR, yet TCRdb's version contains in-frame clones alone and is incomplete. The sample data list 25,000 to 35,000 clones. The sample consisted of blood buffy coat. These receptors all come from a woman aged 18-70 years with a cervical HPV16 infection that either progressed to CIN3+ or cleared (not recorded which).

Details on this clone: The observed sequence ends 3 residues before the CDR3 terminus, with the missing tail filled in from the germline J gene. The rearrangement links TRBV19 to TRBJ2-3; 9 bases fit TRBD1. Germline V CDR1 and CDR2: LNHDA, SQIVND (reference sequence). CDR3 length equals 16 residues. CDR3 amino acids: CASSTLQGAWDQPQYF. The sequenced CDR3 bases are TGTGCCAGTAGTACCCTACAGGGGGCATGGGATCAGCCG.

On this clone: The read is 3 residues too short to cover the CDR3 end, so that end is filled in from the germline J gene. V is TRBV7-6 and J is TRBJ2-5; maybe TRBD1 (6 bases). This CDR3 contains 14 residues. V gave up 4 bases and J gave up 4 bases, with 13 bases separating them. Germline V gene lookup returns CDR1 SGHVS and CDR2 FNYEAQ. CDR3 protein: CASSSEGGRETQYF. The CDR3 DNA, read in part, is TGTGCCAGCAGCTCTGAAGGGGGAAGAGAGACC.

This clone is classed as medium-sized by frequency. The read terminates 3 residues before the CDR3 end, so the remaining end is supplied by the germline J gene. The chain is built from TRBV7-9 and TRBJ2-4; 10 nucleotides agree with TRBD1. The CDR3 sequence is 14 residues long. Losses at the gene ends were 4 bases for V and 8 bases for J; bases not matched to a gene: 5. Germline V gene lookup returns CDR1 SEHNR and CDR2 FQNEAQ (reference sequence). CDR3 DNA, as far as it was read: TGTGCCAGCAGCTCAGGGACAGGGGTGGACATT. It yields the protein CASSSGTGVDI. The full CDR3 protein reads CASSSGTGVDIQYF.